The T cell receptor beta chain under discussion was sequenced for a study of cytomegalovirus exposure and HLA in healthy donors. The germline gives CDR1 KGHSH, CDR2 LQKENI. V lost 3 bases to trimming and J lost 6 bases; unmatched junction nucleotides: 3. This CDR3 has 14 amino acids. The study ran its PCR with 60 Vbeta and 13 Jbeta primers. The table came from immunoSEQ multiplex PCR; TCRdb's copy has only in-frame clones and leaves some out. The repertoire holds roughly 58,000 clones, with around 80% as singletons. This clone was observed a single time. V and J are TRBV18 and TRBJ2-1, with 9 bases identical to TRBD1. This sequence was found in a middle-aged woman in good health and CMV-seronegative. Sequenced: PBMCs. CDR3 protein: CASSPGTGPNEQFF. CDR3 nucleotide sequence: TGTGCCAGCTCACCCGGGACAGGGCCCAATGAGCAGTTCTTC.